These 22 T cell receptor beta chains originate from one sample sequenced in a study of blood T cell repertoires in COVID-19. The repertoire was sequenced with immunoSEQ multiplex PCR; TCRdb's copy has only in-frame clones and lacks some. The table lists about 110,000 clones, approximately 85% of them singletons, with about 1.3% in the top ten. Sample: peripheral blood. Receptor source: a man aged 35-49 years with acute or convalescent COVID-19.

J is TRBJ2-7 and V is TRBV3-1 (or the pseudogene TRBV3-2); a weak D match, TRBD1 (5 bases). The length of the CDR3 is 13 residues. The germline V gene encodes CDR1 LGHDT and CDR2 YNNKEL (reference sequence). The V end lost 2 bases, the J end lost 3 bases, and 8 bases lay between the germline ends. The CDR3 sequence: CASSQRGLYEQYF. CDR3 bases: TGTGCCAGCAGCCAAAGGGGCCTCTACGAGCAGTACTTC.

The chain carries TRBV9 and TRBJ1-3; D uncertain. CDR1 is SGDLS, CDR2 YYNGEE, per germline. This CDR3 spans 14 amino acids. Between the trimmed V and J ends, which lost 3 bases and 2 bases, there was a span of 9 bases. CDR3 nucleotide sequence: TGTGCCAGCAGCGCCCGTATTGCTGGAAACACCATATATTTT. Translating gives CASSARIAGNTIYF.

The V gene is TRBV11-2, the J gene TRBJ1-3; 11 bases agree with TRBD1. This CDR3 has 12 amino acids. Unmatched junction bases numbered 7, after V lost 5 bases and J lost 16 bases. Germline V lookup: CDR1 SGHAT, CDR2 FQNNGV. CDR3 coding DNA: TGTGCCAGCAGCCGCCGGACAGGGGGCGAGTATTTT. Encoded protein: CASSRRTGGEYF.

The V and J genes are TRBV29-1 and TRBJ2-5; D gene unclear. V was trimmed by 1 base and J by 9 bases, leaving 6 bases between them. Germline V gene data show CDR1 as SQVTM and CDR2 as ANQGSEA. The CDR3 is 10 amino acids. This CDR3 is CSVEGPAQYF. The CDR3 DNA sequence: TGCAGCGTTGAAGGCCCGGCCCAGTACTTC.

The V and J genes are TRBV28 and TRBJ1-2; tentatively, D is TRBD1 (6 bases). The ends were cut back, 7 bases at V and 7 bases at J, with 16 bases in the middle. This CDR3 has 13 amino acids. Germline V lookup: CDR1 MDHEN, CDR2 SYDVKM. CDR3 loop: CASNPAGGRGYTF. The CDR3 coding sequence is TGTGCCAGCAACCCCGCGGGGGGCCGTGGCTACACCTTC.

This clone occurred a few times. The rearrangement joins TRBV18 to TRBJ2-3, with D perhaps TRBD1 (5 bases). V lost 4 bases and J 3 bases, leaving 14 bases between the germline ends. The CDR3 runs 15 residues. CDR1 KGHSH and CDR2 LQKENI come from the germline V gene. CDR3 nucleotide sequence: TGTGCCAGCTCACTAGACAGCCCTTTGACAGATACGCAGTATTTT. As protein: CASSLDSPLTDTQYF.

The chain employs TRBV7-2 and TRBJ1-2; TRBD1 agrees at 10 bases. Trimming at V came to 4 bases and at J to 1 base, leaving 0 bases not matched to a gene. From germline, CDR1 is SGHTA and CDR2 FQGNSA. The CDR3 is made up of 14 amino acids. The CDR3 spells CASSWDRGNYGYTF. The CDR3 nucleotides read TGTGCCAGCAGCTGGGACAGGGGTAACTATGGCTACACCTTC.

The rearrangement uses TRBV3-1 (or the pseudogene TRBV3-2) and TRBJ2-1, with TRBD2 matching over 8 bases. The CDR3 is 15 amino acids. V was clipped by 2 bases and J by 3 bases; unmatched bases: 3. The germline V gene has CDR1 LGHDT and CDR2 YNNKEL (reference sequence). The CDR3 nucleotides are TGTGCCAGCAGCCAACGACTAGCGAACTACAATGAGCAGTTCTTC. Translating it yields CASSQRLANYNEQFF.

The chain recombines TRBV5-8 with TRBJ2-7, with TRBD1 matching over 7 bases. J was trimmed by 3 bases and V by 2 bases; bases with no gene match: 5. The CDR3 length is 14 residues. CDR1 and CDR2 (germline): SGHTS, YDEGEE. This chain's CDR3 is CASSFPGQNYEQYF. The CDR3 DNA reads as TGTGCCAGCAGCTTCCCGGGACAGAACTACGAGCAGTACTTC.

This clone came up a few times. Additional DNA sequences in this sample encode the identical CDR3. For the CDR3, the DNA is TGCGCCAGCAGCCAAGTATCTGGTCCCTTTCAGGGGTATGGCTACACCTTC. As protein: CASSQVSGPFQGYGYTF. The V call is TRBV4-3, the J call TRBJ1-2; possible D gene TRBD1, 6 bases. CDR3 length: 17 amino acids. In germline, CDR1 is LGHNA, CDR2 YSLEER. Trimming removed 1 base from V and 5 bases from J, with 20 bases in between.

The chain has TRBV5-4 and TRBJ2-6; 8 bases map to TRBD1. Germline CDR1 SGHNT, CDR2 YYREEE (reference sequence). The CDR3 covers 15 residues. Losses at the gene ends were 4 bases for V and 1 base for J; bases not matched to a gene: 1. This chain's CDR3 is CASSRTGSGANVLTF. The DNA of the CDR3 is TGTGCCAGCAGCCGGACAGGGTCTGGGGCCAACGTCCTGACTTTC.

V is TRBV2 and J is TRBJ2-6; D might be TRBD1 (5 bases). Germline assignment: CDR1 SNHLY and CDR2 FYNNEI. This CDR3 is built from 17 residues. Trimming left V 6 bases short and J 0 bases short, with 15 bases between. The CDR3 spells CASSKAGLSSGANVLTF. CDR3 sequence (DNA): TGTGCCAGCAGCAAGGCAGGGCTTTCCTCTGGGGCCAACGTCCTGACTTTC.

This rearrangement joins TRBV6-2 or TRBV6-3 to TRBJ1-6; the D is unclear. Germline assignment: CDR1 MNHEY and CDR2 SVGEGT. Trimming cost V 0 bases and J 12 bases, with 9 bases left between them. CDR3 size: 13 residues. CDR3 sequence: CASSYSTLRPLHF. Here the CDR3 DNA reads TGTGCCAGCAGTTACTCCACCCTGAGACCCCTCCACTTT.

The rearrangement uses TRBV4-1 and TRBJ2-7, with 10 bases that match TRBD2. CDR3 length equals 16 residues. Germline V lookup: CDR1 MGHRA, CDR2 YSYEKL. V shed 0 bases, J shed 4 bases, and the junction held 6 bases outside the gene matches. DNA of the CDR3: TGCGCCAGCAGCCAAGACCCTAGCGGGAGTAAGTACGAGCAGTACTTC. Amino acids: CASSQDPSGSKYEQYF.

This clone was counted between two and nine times. Other DNA sequences of this sample code for an identical CDR3. CDR3 region: CASSYSRVYNEQFF. The CDR3 DNA reads as TGTGCCAGCAGTTACAGCCGGGTATACAATGAGCAGTTCTTC. V gene TRBV6-6 combines with J gene TRBJ2-1; no firm D call. The CDR3 sequence is 14 residues long. From germline, CDR1 is MNHNY and CDR2 SVGAGI (reference sequence). The V and J ends lost 2 bases and 4 bases respectively, with 9 bases between them.

CDR3 region: CASSSVRTGGREKLFF. In DNA, the CDR3 is TGCGCCAGCAGCTCGGTAAGGACAGGGGGACGCGAAAAACTGTTTTTT. This chain connects TRBV5-1 to TRBJ1-4; 10 nucleotides match TRBD1. CDR1 is SGHRS and CDR2 is YFSETQ in the germline V gene. The CDR3 runs to 16 residues. V dropped 3 bases and J dropped 8; count of bases not matched to a gene: 10.

The CDR3, as DNA: TGCGCCAGCAGTCAACCCAGGGACAATGAGCAGTTCTTC. This sequence encodes CASSQPRDNEQFF. The V and J genes are TRBV23-1 and TRBJ2-1; D is possibly TRBD1 (5 bases). Being an ORF, TRBV23-1 has a function that is uncertain. The CDR3 sequence is 13 residues long. V gave up 2 bases and J gave up 5 bases, with 7 bases separating them.

The V gene is TRBV5-4, the J gene TRBJ2-7, with 7 nucleotides matching TRBD2. J gave up 0 bases and V 0 bases, and 3 bases lay outside the gene matches. This CDR3 spans 15 amino acids. Germline CDR1 SGHNT, CDR2 YYREEE (reference sequence). As DNA, the CDR3 is TGTGCCAGCAGCTTGGACCTAGCGGTCTCCTACGAGCAGTACTTC. Its translation: CASSLDLAVSYEQYF.

The table lists this clone with a few counts. The CDR3 loop reads CASGLRGSNEQFF. The CDR3 DNA reads TGTGCCAGCGGCCTACGGGGGAGTAATGAGCAGTTCTTC. The chain couples TRBV3-1 (or the pseudogene TRBV3-2) to TRBJ2-1; TRBD2 might be the D (6 bases). The CDR3 contains 13 residues. The ends were cut back, 8 bases at V and 7 bases at J, with 15 bases in the middle. Germline values: CDR1 LGHDT, CDR2 YNNKEL (reference sequence).

The chain is built from TRBV18 and TRBJ1-3, with D unclear. The CDR3 runs 15 residues. Deletions cut 4 bases from V and 1 base from J, with 11 bases between. Germline CDR1 reads KGHSH; CDR2 reads LQKENI. The CDR3 here is CASSHSDTSGNTIYF. The CDR3 DNA sequence: TGTGCCAGCTCACATAGCGACACTTCTGGAAACACCATATATTTT.

This clone was seen more than once but under ten times. V is TRBV7-2 and J is TRBJ2-4; D is possibly TRBD2 (5 bases). Germline lookup yields CDR1 SGHTA and CDR2 FQGNSA. The V and J ends lost 1 base and 3 bases respectively, with 13 bases between them. CDR3 length: 16 amino acids. For the CDR3, the DNA is TGTGCCAGCAGCTTAGAGTCGGGCGGGCACAAAAACATTCAGTACTTC. This gives the protein CASSLESGGHKNIQYF. Full variable domain (rest looked up from reference TRBV7-2 and TRBJ2-4): GAGVSQSPSNKVTEKGKDVELRCDPISGHTALYWYRQSLGQGLEFLIYFQGNSAPDKSGLPSDRFSAERTGGSVSTLTIQRTQQEDSAVYLCASSLESGGHKNIQYFGAGTRLSVL.

The chain has TRBV5-1 and TRBJ2-1; perhaps TRBD1 as D (6 bases). CDR3 size: 16 residues. Germline V gene sequence: CDR1 SGHRS, CDR2 YFSETQ. The germline V and J ends were trimmed by 2 bases and 4 bases, with 16 bases remaining between them. CDR3 amino acids: CASSLGTIGVYNEQFF. In DNA form, the CDR3 reads TGCGCCAGCAGCTTAGGGACAATAGGGGTTTACAATGAGCAGTTCTTC. Full variable domain (outside the CDR3, taken from reference TRBV5-1 and TRBJ2-1): KAGVTQTPRYLIKTRGQQVTLSCSPISGHRSVSWYQQTPGQGLQFLFEYFSETQRNKGNFPGRFSGRQFSNSRSEMNVSTLELGDSALYLCASSLGTIGVYNEQFFGPGTRLTVL.